The clone carrying this T cell receptor (beta chain) has just a few counts. Germline assignment: CDR1 ENHRY and CDR2 SYGVKD. CDR3 size: 15 residues. V was pared by 6 bases and J by 6 bases, with 19 bases between. These data belong to a study of blood T cells in healthy people across ages. Each sample gave at least 6.5 million isolated PBMCs. A second PCR, run for about 7 to 11 cycles, used a sample-barcoded 5' primer plus a J-beta primer mix. One entry per CDR3 protein results from TCRdb running MiXCR on the 5' RACE reads. The table shows roughly 500,000 distinct CDR3 sequences, with 27% occurring only once.

The J gene is TRBJ2-3, the V gene TRBV10-3, with no clear D. The sample comprised blood. This TCR came from a woman aged 70-85 years in good health. CDR3 residues: CAIRGSNQMADTQYF. CDR3 nucleotide sequence: TGTGCCATCAGAGGAAGTAACCAGATGGCGGATACGCAGTATTTT.